One sample yielded the 28 T cell receptor beta chains listed below, sequenced in a study of T cell responses to AZD1222 COVID-19 vaccine (dated by TCRdb to about 2021). This specimen's time point label, per the study, means: about 28 days (+/-7) after the second vaccine dose. The protocol used for the library was the immunoSEQ multiplex PCR assay. Not all clones reach the TCRdb copy of this immuneACCESS table, which keeps in-frame sequences only. Checked studies attribute under half of the gap to unresolved V genes and leave the rest unexplained. This sample holds about 120,000 clones; 87% were observed only once. Approximately 2.5% of the sample is held by the ten biggest clonotypes. Specimen: peripheral blood, collected 28 days after the second AZD1222 dose. The receptors were sampled from an adult who received the AZD1222 COVID-19 vaccine.

Here the CDR3 reads CASSWDRANSPLHF. The CDR3 DNA follows: TGTGCCAGCAGCTGGGACAGGGCTAATTCACCCCTCCACTTT. This chain joins TRBV5-6 and TRBJ1-6; 9 nucleotides match TRBD1. The V gene's germline CDR1 is SGHDT and CDR2 YYEEEE. J gave up 6 bases and V 3 bases, and 1 base lay outside the gene matches. The CDR3 runs to 14 residues.

The rearrangement links TRBV12-3 or TRBV12-4 to TRBJ2-7, with D uncertain. V was cut by 5 bases and J by 6 bases, with 14 bases left in between. The CDR3 extends over 13 amino acids. CDR3 sequence reads: CASSATEVGEQYF. CDR3 coding DNA: TGTGCCAGCAGTGCAACAGAGGTGGGCGAGCAGTACTTC.

This clone was counted once. The V call is TRBV2, the J call TRBJ1-5; possible D gene TRBD1, 5 bases. Germline CDR1 SNHLY, CDR2 FYNNEI. V lost 7 bases and J 6 bases, leaving 16 bases between the germline ends. CDR3 size: 14 residues. The CDR3 DNA follows: TGTGCCAGCACTGCTCAGGGATTGAGTCAGCCCCAGCATTTT. Its protein product is CASTAQGLSQPQHF. The full variable domain, with the rest looked up from reference TRBV2 and TRBJ1-5, is EPEVTQTPSHQVTQMGQEVILRCVPISNHLYFYWYRQILGQKVEFLVSFYNNEISEKSEIFDDQFSVERPDGSNFTLKIRSTKLEDSAMYFCASTAQGLSQPQHFGDGTRLSIL.

V usage is TRBV14 and J usage is TRBJ1-1; D gene ambiguous. The CDR3 spans 13 residues. Germline CDR1 and CDR2: SGHDN and FVKESK. V dropped 4 bases and J dropped 5 bases, with 11 bases sitting between them. The CDR3 nucleotides are TGTGCCAGCAGCCCTGAGTGGAGGACTGAAGCTTTCTTT. This gives the protein CASSPEWRTEAFF.

V gene TRBV6-5 combines with J gene TRBJ1-4; TRBD1 is a possible D gene (6 bases). The CDR3 extends over 12 amino acids. The germline gives CDR1 MNHEY, CDR2 SVGAGI. Trimming left V 8 bases short and J 8 bases short, with 12 bases between. As DNA, the CDR3 is TGTGCCAGCGGGTTTAGGGGGGAAAAACTGTTTTTT. It codes for CASGFRGEKLFF.

The chain joins TRBV5-1 to TRBJ2-2, with TRBD1 matching over 8 bases. This CDR3 comprises 17 residues. Germline values: CDR1 SGHRS, CDR2 YFSETQ. V lost 5 bases and J lost 5; bases outside the gene matches: 14. The DNA for the CDR3 is TGCGCCAGCAGAAGACAGACAGGGGACCCATCAACCGGGGAGCTGTTTTTT. Amino acid sequence: CASRRQTGDPSTGELFF.

The chain combines TRBV28 with TRBJ2-2, with D hard to call. V lost 6 bases to trimming and J lost 1 base, with 6 bases between them. This CDR3 spans 13 amino acids. Germline-derived CDR1 and CDR2 are MDHEN and SYDVKM. The CDR3 reads CASSHENTGELFF. CDR3 nucleotides: TGTGCCAGCAGCCACGAGAACACCGGGGAGCTGTTTTTT.

The chain couples TRBV29-1 to TRBJ1-2, with D maybe TRBD1 (5 bases). The CDR3 consists of 14 residues. Trimming left V 3 bases short and J 4 bases short, with 15 bases between. From germline, CDR1 is SQVTM and CDR2 ANQGSEA. The CDR3 DNA follows: TGCAGCGTTGACGACACTCTGGGGGGCTATGGCTACACCTTC. Residues: CSVDDTLGGYGYTF.

The V and J genes are TRBV19 and TRBJ1-5, with D tentatively TRBD1 (6 bases). CDR3 length equals 18 residues. Between the trimmed V and J ends, which lost 1 base and 0 bases, there was a span of 16 bases. Germline loops: CDR1 LNHDA, CDR2 SQIVND (reference sequence). The CDR3 sequence is CASSIAKIQGYSNQPQHF. In DNA, the CDR3 is TGTGCCAGTAGTATAGCCAAGATCCAGGGGTATAGCAATCAGCCCCAGCATTTT.

The DNA for the CDR3 is TGTGCCAGCAGCCAAGCGGGGGGGAACACCGGGGAGCTGTTTTTT. Its protein is CASSQAGGNTGELFF. The gene calls are TRBV4-2 and TRBJ2-2; 7 nucleotides agree with TRBD2. V lost 1 base, J lost 1 base, and 0 bases stayed unmatched. CDR3 length equals 15 residues. Germline CDR1 is LGHNA and CDR2 is YNFKEQ.

This clone was observed a few times. The V and J genes are TRBV4-2 and TRBJ1-2; D not resolved. This CDR3 has 17 amino acids. V lost 0 bases and J 2 bases, leaving 16 bases between the germline ends. Per the germline V gene, CDR1 is LGHNA and CDR2 is YNFKEQ. DNA for the CDR3: TGTGCCAGCAGCCAAGATCTTGTGCCGAGTAGAAACTATGGCTACACCTTC. Translating it yields CASSQDLVPSRNYGYTF.

The chain joins TRBV5-1 to TRBJ1-1; D not resolved. This CDR3 has 16 residues. Trimming stripped 1 base from V and 3 bases from J, with 16 bases between. Germline V CDR1 and CDR2: SGHRS, YFSETQ. The CDR3 is CASSLRPVGSDTEAFF. CDR3 DNA sequence: TGCGCCAGCAGCTTGAGGCCAGTCGGTTCTGACACTGAAGCTTTCTTT.

Of note for this clone: One end of the junction does not line up with germline, which may come from a read error. The genes are TRBV7-2 and TRBJ1-5; the D is unclear. The germline V gene has CDR1 SGHTA and CDR2 FQGNSA. CDR3 size: 15 residues. This CDR3 is CASSPVGPTNQPQHF. The CDR3 bases are TGTGCCAGCAGCCCTGTCGGGCCAACCAATCAGCCCCAACATTTT.

The gene calls are TRBV30 and TRBJ2-1, with D possibly TRBD1 on 6 matching bases. Germline V gives CDR1 GTSNPN, CDR2 SVGIG (reference sequence). This CDR3 comprises 13 residues. With 5 bases removed from V and 7 bases from J, the gap between germline ends came to 15 bases. The CDR3 loop is CAWGSQGPNEQFF. CDR3 sequence (DNA): TGTGCCTGGGGCTCTCAGGGGCCGAATGAGCAGTTCTTC.

This CDR3 reads CASRLGTNPYNEQFF. In DNA, the CDR3 is TGTGCCAGTAGGCTCGGGACTAACCCCTACAATGAGCAGTTCTTC. The chain is built from TRBV19 and TRBJ2-1; 7 bases match TRBD2. The V and J ends lost 6 bases and 2 bases, in that order; junction bases with no gene match: 7. The CDR3 spans 15 residues. Germline V gene sequence: CDR1 LNHDA, CDR2 SQIVND (reference sequence).

The chain joins TRBV18 to TRBJ2-7, with 8 bases that match TRBD1. With 6 bases clipped from V and 3 bases from J, the junction kept 7 bases outside the gene matches. Looked up from germline, CDR1 is KGHSH and CDR2 is LQKENI. The CDR3 extends over 14 amino acids. CDR3: CASSSGTGDYEQYF. Here the CDR3 DNA reads TGTGCCAGCTCTTCCGGGACAGGAGACTACGAGCAGTACTTC.

This clone was seen a handful of times. The chain carries TRBV4-3 and TRBJ1-1, with a possible D match to TRBD1 (5 bases). Germline V CDR1 and CDR2: LGHNA, YSLEER. CDR3 length: 17 residues. Deletions cut 0 bases from V and 3 bases from J, with 17 bases between. The CDR3, as DNA: TGCGCCAGCAGCCAAGACACCCCAGGGAGTTTATACACTGAAGCTTTCTTT. As protein: CASSQDTPGSLYTEAFF.

The gene calls are TRBV2 and TRBJ1-1; 7 bases map to TRBD1. The CDR3 is 15 amino acids. V dropped 6 bases and J dropped 4; count of bases not matched to a gene: 11. Germline V gene lookup returns CDR1 SNHLY and CDR2 FYNNEI. CDR3 sequence: CASRADRVGSTEAFF. The CDR3 nucleotides read TGTGCCAGCAGGGCAGACAGGGTTGGGTCCACTGAAGCTTTCTTT.

The gene calls are TRBV19 and TRBJ1-1, with D tentatively TRBD1 (5 bases). Germline V gene sequence: CDR1 LNHDA, CDR2 SQIVND (reference sequence). The germline V and J ends were trimmed by 4 bases and 7 bases, with 16 bases remaining between them. The CDR3 has 14 amino acids. The CDR3 spells CASSRGPDKVEAFF. The DNA of the CDR3 is TGTGCCAGTAGTAGGGGCCCCGACAAGGTTGAAGCTTTCTTT.

V usage is TRBV4-3 and J usage is TRBJ2-1; D perhaps matches TRBD1 (5 bases). Germline V lookup: CDR1 LGHNA, CDR2 YSLEER. Trimming removed 9 bases at V and 7 bases at J, with 22 bases between. The CDR3 consists of 15 residues. Here the CDR3 reads CASRRILAGYNEQFF. CDR3 sequence (DNA): TGCGCCAGTAGAAGAATACTCGCAGGGTATAATGAGCAGTTCTTC.

The chain employs TRBV10-3 and TRBJ2-5; D uncertain. Germline V gene data show CDR1 as ENHRY and CDR2 as SYGVKD. Trimming left V 3 bases short and J 5 bases short, with 7 bases between. The CDR3 contains 12 residues. In nucleotides, the CDR3 is TGTGCCATCAGTGATGTTGTGGAGACCCAGTACTTC. This gives the protein CAISDVVETQYF.

V gene TRBV7-2 combines with J gene TRBJ1-5; D unclear. Trimming took 3 bases from V and 4 from J, leaving 16 bases between them. Germline-derived CDR1 and CDR2 are SGHTA and FQGNSA. CDR3 length: 16 residues. The CDR3 nucleotides are TGTGCCAGCAGCTTTGGACCCCGAGGTTCAAATCAGCCCCAGCATTTT. Protein sequence: CASSFGPRGSNQPQHF. Complete variable domain (other parts from reference TRBV7-2 and TRBJ1-5): GAGVSQSPSNKVTEKGKDVELRCDPISGHTALYWYRQSLGQGLEFLIYFQGNSAPDKSGLPSDRFSAERTGGSVSTLTIQRTQQEDSAVYLCASSFGPRGSNQPQHFGDGTRLSIL.

The chain couples TRBV18 to TRBJ1-2; TRBD1 might be the D (5 bases). Germline V gene sequence: CDR1 KGHSH, CDR2 LQKENI. This CDR3 region has 16 residues. Trimming left V 1 base short and J 8 bases short, with 20 bases between. This CDR3 is CASSPQVGAPTGGYTF. The CDR3 DNA reads as TGTGCCAGCTCACCACAGGTCGGGGCCCCAACGGGAGGCTACACCTTC.

This chain uses TRBV4-3 with TRBJ1-1, with D tentatively TRBD1 (6 bases). The germline V and J ends were trimmed by 0 bases and 2 bases, with 13 bases remaining between them. The CDR3 has 16 amino acids. CDR1 and CDR2 from the germline V gene are LGHNA and YSLEER. The CDR3 nucleotides are TGCGCCAGCAGCCAAGAACCCAGGGGCAGAAACACTGAAGCTTTCTTT. Residues: CASSQEPRGRNTEAFF.

The CDR3 DNA is TGTGCCAGCAGCCATAACAGGGGAGGGGATGAAAAACTGTTTTTT. It encodes CASSHNRGGDEKLFF. The chain joins TRBV6-6 to TRBJ1-4, with 7 positions matching TRBD1. Germline loops: CDR1 MNHNY, CDR2 SVGAGI (reference sequence). With 6 bases clipped from V and 6 bases from J, the junction kept 10 bases outside the gene matches. The CDR3 has 15 amino acids.

This clone was seen more than once but under ten times. The chain uses TRBV19 and TRBJ2-7; D may match TRBD1 or TRBD2 (5 bases each). CDR1 LNHDA and CDR2 SQIVND come from the germline V gene (reference sequence). The CDR3 runs 13 residues. V dropped 3 bases and J dropped 5 bases, with 11 bases sitting between them. CDR3 region: CASSMSGSHEQYF. The CDR3 DNA reads TGTGCCAGTAGTATGTCAGGGAGCCACGAGCAGTACTTC.

J is TRBJ2-7 and V is TRBV6-4, with TRBD2 matching over 11 bases. Germline loops: CDR1 MRHNA, CDR2 SNTAGT. Trimming removed 6 bases from V and 3 bases from J; junction bases left unmatched: 4. The CDR3 contains 14 residues. The CDR3 sequence is CASRTSGGLYEQYF. The CDR3 bases are TGTGCCAGCAGAACTAGCGGGGGACTCTACGAGCAGTACTTC.

The V and J genes are TRBV19 and TRBJ1-3; D not certain. From germline, CDR1 is LNHDA and CDR2 SQIVND (reference sequence). V lost 9 bases to trimming and J lost 2 bases, with 8 bases between them. CDR3 length: 12 amino acids. CDR3 region: CASRRTGNTIYF. The CDR3 DNA sequence: TGTGCCAGCCGCCGAACTGGAAACACCATATATTTT.